This record covers a single TCR beta chain. Its antigen remains undetermined. Per-base quality was not reported, and no clone a single base away is much larger than it. At the junction V is shortened by 6 bases and J by 8 bases; bases outside the gene matches: 4. From the cysteine up to the phenylalanine, the CDR3 has a length of 12 residues. Left in the record is the CDR3 DNA by itself, 36 bases read in frame from the first base. Per the germline V gene (reference sequence), MNHNY is the CDR1 and SVGAGI is the CDR2. Collaborating institutions collected whole blood in K2EDTA tubes following their own protocols. For TCRbeta analysis, collaborators shipped samples in one of three forms: frozen whole blood, isolated PBMCs, or DNA extracted from either of those sample types. The immunoSEQ Assay, a bias-controlled multiplex PCR, was used to amplify TCRbeta CDR3 regions from genomic DNA. Turning to the authors' computational methods: Within the assay, amplification of reference gene primers was used to estimate how many nucleated cells each sample contained. Sequence reads were collapsed and filtered to measure the absolute abundance of every unique TCRbeta CDR3 rearrangement. For each sample, productive Simpson clonality was calculated by taking the square root of Simpson's diversity index across productive rearrangements. In its TCRdb copy, this immuneACCESS table keeps in-frame sequences only and misses some clones. Where compared with another copy, unresolved V genes explain less than half of these, and the others have no known cause. The DNA gave D and trimming, while V, J and clone size come from that table. The sample has roughly 150,000 clones on record, nearly 80% of them singletons. The leading ten clones occupy roughly 14% of the sample.

This entry comes from a study of blood T cell repertoires in COVID-19 (TCRdb year 2020). Regarding the research as a whole: Collaborator samples came from the United States, Italy and Spain and covered acute and convalescent phases of COVID-19. Where HLA class I and class II types were available, the types were taken from metadata supplied by the sample provider, not from assay-based typing. The dataset comprised deeply sampled blood TCRbeta repertoires from subjects exposed to, actively infected with, or recovered from COVID-19. A freely available public database, intended as a resource for researchers studying the immune response to SARS-CoV-2, is where the repertoires were released. The sample metadata nearly always contained a de-identified subject ID, COVID-19 status, age in years and sex. The material from the prospective study consisted of cDNA or gDNA derived from T cells, B-cell-depleted T cells, or PBMCs. Samples came from the ongoing ImmuneRACE study (first 160 participants) plus 1,254 subjects from 6 global collaborators.

General findings and caveats noted by the study authors: The quantity of clinical and demographic metadata differed by source and by participant and was supplied without curation.

The sequencing sample was made of peripheral blood. The sequence came from a woman aged 80 or over with acute or convalescent COVID-19. Recombination joined TRBV6-6 with TRBJ1-2, with 9 bases in between that match TRBD1. The CDR3 sequence is CASRGQGGGYTF. Here is the DNA: TGTGCCAGCAGGGGACAGGGTGGAGGCTACACCTTC.